The sample holds many counts of the clone carrying this T cell receptor (beta chain). The entry originates in a study of human T cells and chemical hapten exposure. Stated time point: healthy volunteer bleed at 6 weeks. Blood, whole and unfractionated, served as the source for total RNA extraction. Unique molecular identifiers were affixed to discrete cDNA molecules within the library. TCRdb re-called the RACE reads with MiXCR, one entry per CDR3 protein. This table holds about 77,000 distinct CDR3 sequences, 8.6% found once. The sequenced sample consisted of whole blood. The source is a female donor in good health. Some clones in this sample may be carry-over from other donors' samples.

CDR3 coding DNA: TGTGCCAGCAGTTTATCTAATTTGGGACACGAAGCTTTCTTT. This sequence encodes CASSLSNLGHEAFF. The gene calls are TRBV12-3 or TRBV12-4 and TRBJ1-1, with a weak D call TRBD1 (6 bases). V shed 2 bases and J shed 8 bases, with 15 bases lying between them. This CDR3 region has 14 residues.